This is a list of T cell receptor beta chains from one sample in a study of cytomegalovirus exposure and HLA in healthy donors. Profiled with immunoSEQ multiplex PCR; TCRdb holds only in-frame clones, not every one. Of over 110,000 clones in the sample, approximately 82% were seen once. The sample consisted of PBMCs. The receptor set was obtained from a woman aged 55-75 years in good health and CMV-seropositive. CDR3s include the opening cysteine and the closing phenylalanine or tryptophan. Fields, in order: V gene, clone size, D gene, J gene, CDR3 DNA, CDR3 protein. D genes are given only for firm matches. Size is stated for part of the rows, as once, few or many counts, or as a class when the clone is expanded.

>TRBV5-1|few|NA|TRBJ2-7
TGCGCCAGCAGCCCAGGGATCTCCTACGAGCAGTACTTC
CASSPGISYEQYF
>TRBV13|NA|NA|TRBJ2-5
TGTGCCAGCAGCTTAGGACAATTGCTAGAGACCCAGTACTTC
CASSLGQLLETQYF
>TRBV30|once|NA|TRBJ1-5
TGTGCCTGGAGTGTTGGGGCACGGCAGCCCCAGCATTTT
CAWSVGARQPQHF
>TRBV28|once|NA|TRBJ1-1
TGTGCCAGCAGTTCCATCCCTGGGGGGGGAAACACTGAAGCTTTCTTT
CASSSIPGGGNTEAFF
>TRBV19|NA|TRBD2|TRBJ2-3
TGTGCCAGTAGTGGGGGGGACTCCATCAGCACAGATACGCAGTATTTT
CASSGGDSISTDTQYF
>TRBV4-3|NA|TRBD1|TRBJ2-3
TGCGCCAGCAGCCGAGACATGACAGGGAGCGCAGATACGCAGTATTTT
CASSRDMTGSADTQYF
>TRBV18|NA|TRBD1|TRBJ2-7
TGTGCCAGCTCACCACTTGGCCAGCGACAGGGGGGCAACGAGCAGTACTTC
CASSPLGQRQGGNEQYF
>TRBV7-9|NA|NA|TRBJ2-5
TGTGCCAGCAGCTTAAGCCCTAGCCCGCAAGAGACCCAGTACTTC
CASSLSPSPQETQYF
>TRBV5-6|NA|TRBD2|TRBJ2-3
TGTGCCAGCATTAGAAGCGGGAGAGTCGGTACGCAGTATTTT
CASIRSGRVGTQYF
>TRBV7-7|few|NA|TRBJ2-1
TGTGCTAGCAGTCGGGAAATGGGGAATGAGCAGTTCTTC
CASSREMGNEQFF
>TRBV4-1|few|NA|TRBJ2-1
TGCGCCAGCAGCCATCCAGGGATCTCCAATGAGCAGTTCTTC
CASSHPGISNEQFF
>TRBV28|few|TRBD2|TRBJ2-7
TGTGCCAGCAGTTTAGGGGGGTGGCGGGAGGACCACGAGCAGTACTTC
CASSLGGWREDHEQYF
>TRBV10-2|NA|TRBD2|TRBJ2-2
TGCGCCAGCAATGGACTAGCGGGAGGGGTCGGGGAGCTGTTTTTT
CASNGLAGGVGELFF
>TRBV9|NA|NA|TRBJ2-1
TGTGCCAGCAGCGCCGGCTCCTACAATGAGCAGTTCTTC
CASSAGSYNEQFF
>TRBV6-4|few|TRBD2|TRBJ2-1
TGTGCCAGCAGTGGGACTAGCGGGAGCAATGAGCAGTTCTTC
CASSGTSGSNEQFF
>TRBV27|NA|NA|TRBJ2-3
TGTGCCAGCACTAGGTTGTGGGCAGGGCCCGTTAGCACAGATACGCAGTATTTT
CASTRLWAGPVSTDTQYF
>TRBV7-6|NA|NA|TRBJ2-7
TGTGCCAGCAGCACCGACAGGAAGTACGAGCAGTACTTC
CASSTDRKYEQYF
>TRBV2|once|NA|TRBJ2-2
TGTGCCAGAGGAGGTCCCGGGGAGCTGTTTTTT
CARGGPGELFF
>TRBV27|NA|NA|TRBJ2-5
TGTGCCAGCAATCGACATAAGGCACCTCAAGAGACCCAGTACTTC
CASNRHKAPQETQYF
>TRBV6-1|NA|TRBD2|TRBJ2-7
TGTGCCAGCAGTGTCTTAGCGGGAGAATACGAGCAGTACTTC
CASSVLAGEYEQYF
>TRBV5-4|NA|TRBD2|TRBJ2-3
TGTGCCAGCAGCCAGCGAAGACTAGCGGGGACCACAGATACGCAGTATTTT
CASSQRRLAGTTDTQYF
>TRBV6-6|once|NA|TRBJ1-2
TGTGCCAGCAGTTCTACAGAGCTCTATGGCTACACCTTC
CASSSTELYGYTF
>TRBV6-1|NA|NA|TRBJ2-7
TGTGCCAGCAGTCCCCGGGACATCTCCTACGAGCAGTACTTC
CASSPRDISYEQYF
>TRBV9|NA|TRBD1|TRBJ1-1
TGTGCCAGCAGCATCAGGGGGGCGGGCACTGAAGCTTTCTTT
CASSIRGAGTEAFF
>TRBV10-3|NA|NA|TRBJ1-5
TGTGCCATCAGTGCAGGGCTTGATCAGCCCCAGCATTTT
CAISAGLDQPQHF
>TRBV10-3|NA|TRBD2|TRBJ2-1
TGTGCCATCAGTGAGCCGGGACTAGAGAGCCATGAGCAGTTCTTC
CAISEPGLESHEQFF
>TRBV7-2|NA|TRBD2|TRBJ2-7
TGTGCCAGCAGCTTAGCGGGGGGGAGCTCCTACGAGCAGTACTTC
CASSLAGGSSYEQYF
>TRBV9|NA|NA|TRBJ2-1
TGTGCCAGCAGCGTAGTTACAGGGAGGGGCAATGAGCAGTTCTTC
CASSVVTGRGNEQFF
>TRBV5-1|NA|NA|TRBJ1-1
TGCGCCAGCAGCTTAACAGCAGGGGTAATCAACACTGAAGCTTTCTTT
CASSLTAGVINTEAFF
>TRBV28|NA|TRBD2|TRBJ2-3
TGTGCCAGCAGTCCCGGGACTAGCGTTTTGACAGATACGCAGTATTTT
CASSPGTSVLTDTQYF
>TRBV7-2|NA|TRBD2|TRBJ2-1
TGTGCCAGCAGCTCGTGGACTAGCGGGAGTAATGAGCAGTTCTTC
CASSSWTSGSNEQFF